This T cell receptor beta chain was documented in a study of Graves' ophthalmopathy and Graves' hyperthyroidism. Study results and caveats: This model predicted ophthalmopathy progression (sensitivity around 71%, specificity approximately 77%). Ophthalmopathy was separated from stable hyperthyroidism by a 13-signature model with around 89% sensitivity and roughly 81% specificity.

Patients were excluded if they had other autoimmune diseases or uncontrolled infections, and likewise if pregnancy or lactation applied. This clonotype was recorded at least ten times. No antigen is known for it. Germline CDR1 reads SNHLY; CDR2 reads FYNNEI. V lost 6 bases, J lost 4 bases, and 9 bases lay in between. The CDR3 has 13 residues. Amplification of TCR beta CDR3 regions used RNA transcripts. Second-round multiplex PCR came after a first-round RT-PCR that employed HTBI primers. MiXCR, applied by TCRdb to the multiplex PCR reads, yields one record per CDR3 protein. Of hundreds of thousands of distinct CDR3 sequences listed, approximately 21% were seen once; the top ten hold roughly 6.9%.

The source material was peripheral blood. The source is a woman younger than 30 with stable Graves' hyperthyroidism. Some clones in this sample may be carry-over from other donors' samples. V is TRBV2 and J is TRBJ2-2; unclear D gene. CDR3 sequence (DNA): TGTGCCAGCAGGGGCATGAGCACCGGGGAGCTGTTTTTT. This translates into CASRGMSTGELFF.